This passage covers 26 T cell receptor beta chains from one sample sequenced in a study of cytomegalovirus exposure and HLA in healthy donors. Both 60 Vbeta primers and 13 Jbeta primers went into the PCR. Repertoires were generated with immunoSEQ multiplex PCR, while TCRdb's copy carries only in-frame clones and drops some. The sample totals about 140,000 clones; its top ten clones hold 2.2%. The material sequenced was PBMCs. These receptors all stem from a woman aged 18 to 35 in good health and CMV-seronegative.

This chain connects TRBV6-5 to TRBJ1-5; perhaps TRBD1 as D (5 bases). The germline CDR1 and CDR2 sequences are MNHEY and SVGAGI. V lost 9 bases and J 3 bases, leaving 18 bases between the germline ends. The CDR3 sequence is 15 residues long. CDR3 region: CASRRKDSLNQPQHF. The CDR3 nucleotides are TGTGCCAGTCGAAGGAAAGACAGCCTCAATCAGCCCCAGCATTTT.

This sequence joins TRBV28 and TRBJ2-4; TRBD2 is a possible D gene (6 bases). Germline values: CDR1 MDHEN, CDR2 SYDVKM. V lost 4 bases and J lost 2, with 15 bases in between. The CDR3 has 16 residues. CDR3 residues: CASSSGGSGPKNIQYF. The CDR3 coding sequence is TGTGCCAGCAGTTCCGGGGGTAGCGGACCCAAAAACATTCAGTACTTC.

This rearrangement joins TRBV7-3 to TRBJ2-3, with a weak D call TRBD1 (5 bases). Germline CDR1 reads SGHTA; CDR2 reads FQGTGA. CDR3 length: 15 amino acids. The ends were cut back, 1 base at V and 5 bases at J, with 13 bases in the middle. CDR3 nucleotide sequence: TGTGCCAGCAGCTTAATGGGGCGAGATCAAGATACGCAGTATTTT. It yields the protein CASSLMGRDQDTQYF.

The rearrangement joins TRBV6-5 to TRBJ1-4, with a tentative D call TRBD1 (5 bases). This CDR3 contains 13 residues. CDR1 is MNHEY and CDR2 is SVGAGI in the germline V gene. V shed 10 bases and J shed 10 bases, with 19 bases lying between them. For the CDR3, the DNA is TGTGCCACCCAGGCCGGGTTTAGGGGAAAACTGTTTTTT. As protein: CATQAGFRGKLFF.

This CDR3 is CASRDRQGFYEQYV. The CDR3 DNA is TGTGCCAGCAGAGATCGACAGGGCTTCTACGAGCAGTACGTC. The V gene is TRBV7-9, the J gene TRBJ2-7; 7 nucleotides match TRBD1. This CDR3 spans 14 amino acids. V was pared by 6 bases and J by 3 bases, with 8 bases of the junction left unmatched. Germline V gene sequence: CDR1 SEHNR, CDR2 FQNEAQ (reference sequence).

V and J are TRBV29-1 and TRBJ2-1; 9 nucleotides align to TRBD1. Germline V lookup: CDR1 SQVTM, CDR2 ANQGSEA. The trim removed 6 bases at V and 12 bases at J, leaving 9 bases unmatched. The CDR3 extends over 12 amino acids. CDR3 region: CSVEQGALWQFF. In DNA form, the CDR3 reads TGCAGCGTCGAACAGGGGGCGCTTTGGCAGTTCTTC.

J is TRBJ2-5 and V is TRBV11-3; 7 bases are shared with TRBD1. This CDR3 has 15 amino acids. V shed 5 bases and J 1 base; nucleotides not matched to a gene: 7. Germline CDR1 is SGHNT and CDR2 is YENEEA. CDR3 loop: CASSLTGILQETQYF. CDR3 DNA sequence: TGTGCCAGCAGCCTGACAGGGATCCTCCAAGAGACCCAGTACTTC.

The rearrangement links TRBV11-3 to TRBJ2-4; 7 bases align to TRBD1. J gave up 4 bases and V 5 bases, and 8 bases lay outside the gene matches. The CDR3 runs 15 residues. Germline assignment: CDR1 SGHNT and CDR2 YENEEA. The CDR3 region is CASSPRTGRKNIQYF. The CDR3 DNA is TGTGCCAGCAGCCCCCGGACAGGACGAAAAAACATTCAGTACTTC.

The rearrangement uses TRBV5-1 and TRBJ1-2; a weak D match, TRBD1 (6 bases). The germline V and J ends were trimmed by 4 bases and 8 bases, with 12 bases remaining between them. The CDR3 runs to 12 residues. The V gene's germline CDR1 is SGHRS and CDR2 YFSETQ. The CDR3: CASSRNQGGYTF. The CDR3 DNA reads TGCGCCAGCAGCCGGAACCAGGGGGGCTACACCTTC.

J is TRBJ2-1 and V is TRBV5-1; TRBD2 might be the D (5 bases). The CDR3 extends over 16 amino acids. V lost 5 bases and J lost 0, with 15 bases in between. From germline, CDR1 is SGHRS and CDR2 YFSETQ. The DNA of the CDR3 is TGCGCCAGCAGAACACCTAGCAGTCGCTCCTACAATGAGCAGTTCTTC. This gives the protein CASRTPSSRSYNEQFF.

This chain joins TRBV13 and TRBJ2-7, with TRBD2 identical over 12 bases. The J segment lost 6 bases and the V segment lost 4 bases, leaving 7 bases of the junction unmatched. Germline loops: CDR1 PRHDT, CDR2 FYEKMQ (reference sequence). CDR3 length: 15 amino acids. The CDR3 DNA reads as TGTGCCAGCAGCTCGGGACTGACTAGCGGGAGCGAGCAGTACTTC. Translating gives CASSSGLTSGSEQYF.

The chain couples TRBV28 to TRBJ2-1, with a weak D call TRBD2 (7 bases). Trimming cost V 0 bases and J 4 bases, with 25 bases left between them. The CDR3 is 20 amino acids. The germline CDR1 and CDR2 sequences are MDHEN and SYDVKM. The DNA of the CDR3 is TGTGCCAGCAGTTTATGCCTAGGGGGGGGGAAGCGGGACCTTTACAATGAGCAGTTCTTC. Its translation is CASSLCLGGGKRDLYNEQFF.

The chain carries TRBV5-1 and TRBJ2-2; TRBD2 aligns across 11 bases. Trimming took 6 bases from V and 3 from J; bases not matched to a gene: 7. The CDR3 has 16 amino acids. In germline, CDR1 is SGHRS, CDR2 YFSETQ. The CDR3 DNA follows: TGCGCCAGCACACAAATAGCGGGAGGGCACACCGGGGAGCTGTTTTTT. It encodes CASTQIAGGHTGELFF.

V usage is TRBV5-6 and J usage is TRBJ2-5; D may be TRBD1 (6 bases). The CDR3 contains 15 residues. V was clipped by 6 bases and J by 1 base, with 16 bases between them. CDR1 is SGHDT and CDR2 is YYEEEE in the germline V gene. CDR3 bases: TGTGCCAGCACGTTCTTAGACAGGATCCAAGAGACCCAGTACTTC. As protein: CASTFLDRIQETQYF.

As regards this clone: Germline is not matched at one junction end, which may reflect a read error. This sequence joins TRBV2 and TRBJ1-3; D perhaps matches TRBD1 (6 bases). Germline CDR1 SNHLY, CDR2 FYNNEI. The CDR3 loop spans 19 amino acids. The CDR3: CASSEIFRDITFSGNTIHF. The CDR3 bases are TGTGCCAGCAGTGAAATTTTCCGGGACATAACTTTCTCTGGAAACACCATACATTTT.

The rearrangement uses TRBV5-4 and TRBJ1-1; 9 bases fit TRBD1. The V gene's germline CDR1 is SGHNT and CDR2 YYREEE (reference sequence). This CDR3 is 17 amino acids long. Trimming at V came to 4 bases and at J to 1 base, leaving 11 bases not matched to a gene. This CDR3 reads CASSTGGQGWRNTEAFF. In DNA form, the CDR3 reads TGTGCCAGCAGCACCGGGGGACAGGGTTGGAGGAACACTGAAGCTTTCTTT.

This sequence joins TRBV7-2 and TRBJ1-5; weak D call: TRBD1 (5 bases). The CDR3 spans 13 residues. Trimming stripped 5 bases from V and 6 bases from J, with 11 bases between. Germline lookup yields CDR1 SGHTA and CDR2 FQGNSA. CDR3 DNA: TGTGCCAGCAGCGCCAGGGTGGCTCAGCCCCAGCATTTT. The encoded protein is CASSARVAQPQHF.

The V and J genes are TRBV7-9 and TRBJ1-2; TRBD1 matches at 10 bases. The J segment lost 1 base and the V segment lost 5 bases, leaving 10 bases of the junction unmatched. Germline CDR1 reads SEHNR; CDR2 reads FQNEAQ (reference sequence). This CDR3 comprises 17 residues. The DNA for the CDR3 is TGTGCCAGCAGCAAAAAATGGACAGGGGGTTTTAACTATGGCTACACCTTC. It is translated as CASSKKWTGGFNYGYTF.

This chain uses TRBV19 with TRBJ2-1; 14 nucleotides match TRBD2. CDR1 and CDR2 (germline): LNHDA, SQIVND (reference sequence). This CDR3 has 18 residues. V dropped 3 bases and J dropped 8; count of bases not matched to a gene: 12. The CDR3 loop is CASSILRGGLAGGDEQFF. The CDR3 DNA reads as TGTGCCAGTAGTATTCTCAGGGGCGGACTAGCGGGAGGCGATGAGCAGTTCTTC.

The V gene is TRBV6-1, the J gene TRBJ2-5, with 9 bases that match TRBD1. The J call may not be correct, given that the DNA end is closer to TRBJ2-7. The CDR3 is 14 amino acids. The germline V gene encodes CDR1 MNHNS and CDR2 SASEGT. CDR3 amino acids: CASSERGQGNEQYF. The CDR3 coding sequence is TGTGCCAGCAGTGAACGGGGACAGGGCAACGAGCAGTACTTC.

The chain is built from TRBV7-9 and TRBJ2-1; TRBD2 agrees at 10 bases. Germline V lookup: CDR1 SEHNR, CDR2 FQNEAQ (reference sequence). The V gene end was trimmed by 4 bases and the J gene end by 10 bases; junction bases not matched to a gene: 10. The CDR3 is made up of 15 amino acids. In DNA, the CDR3 is TGTGCCAGCAGCTCGGTGAGCGGGAGGGCTCTCGAGCAGTTCTTC. Translated, it gives CASSSVSGRALEQFF.

About this clone itself: One end of the junction does not line up with germline, which may come from a read error. V is TRBV2 and J is TRBJ1-4; D is unresolved. Germline V gene sequence: CDR1 SNHLY, CDR2 FYNNEI. The CDR3 totals 13 residues. CDR3 nucleotide sequence: TGTGCCAGCAGTGAATTTTCTAATGGAAAACTGTTTTTT. As protein: CASSEFSNGKLFF.

The chain employs TRBV19 and TRBJ2-5, with 8 bases aligning to TRBD1. V lost 8 bases and J lost 2; bases outside the gene matches: 10. Per the germline V gene, CDR1 is LNHDA and CDR2 is SQIVND (reference sequence). This CDR3 region has 15 residues. The CDR3 reads CASQPGGAGQETQYF. In nucleotides, the CDR3 is TGTGCCAGTCAACCAGGGGGCGCGGGGCAAGAGACCCAGTACTTC.

This chain connects TRBV10-3 to TRBJ1-2; 10 bases are shared with TRBD1. After removal of 6 bases from V and 4 bases from J, the junction contained 11 bases not matched to a gene. This CDR3 is built from 16 residues. Germline CDR1 and CDR2: ENHRY and SYGVKD. DNA for the CDR3: TGTGCCATCAGCCCCTCCGCCGGACAGGGGGTCTATGGCTACACCTTC. It codes for CAISPSAGQGVYGYTF.

The J gene is TRBJ2-1, the V gene TRBV18; 8 bases line up with TRBD2. CDR1 and CDR2 (germline): KGHSH, LQKENI. The V and J ends lost 6 bases and 6 bases, in that order; junction bases with no gene match: 10. The CDR3 is made up of 15 amino acids. CDR3 coding DNA: TGTGCCAGCTCGCAAGCTAGCGGGCTCCGCAATGAGCAGTTCTTC. Protein sequence: CASSQASGLRNEQFF.

The chain uses TRBV11-2 and TRBJ1-2, with D possibly being TRBD1 (6 bases). The germline V gene has CDR1 SGHAT and CDR2 FQNNGV. The CDR3 consists of 17 residues. The V end lost 2 bases, the J end lost 7 bases, and 23 bases lay between the germline ends. CDR3 DNA sequence: TGTGCCAGCAGCTTAAGGGGGGGCAGGCCCAATTGGAGTGGCTACACCTTC. Its translation: CASSLRGGRPNWSGYTF.